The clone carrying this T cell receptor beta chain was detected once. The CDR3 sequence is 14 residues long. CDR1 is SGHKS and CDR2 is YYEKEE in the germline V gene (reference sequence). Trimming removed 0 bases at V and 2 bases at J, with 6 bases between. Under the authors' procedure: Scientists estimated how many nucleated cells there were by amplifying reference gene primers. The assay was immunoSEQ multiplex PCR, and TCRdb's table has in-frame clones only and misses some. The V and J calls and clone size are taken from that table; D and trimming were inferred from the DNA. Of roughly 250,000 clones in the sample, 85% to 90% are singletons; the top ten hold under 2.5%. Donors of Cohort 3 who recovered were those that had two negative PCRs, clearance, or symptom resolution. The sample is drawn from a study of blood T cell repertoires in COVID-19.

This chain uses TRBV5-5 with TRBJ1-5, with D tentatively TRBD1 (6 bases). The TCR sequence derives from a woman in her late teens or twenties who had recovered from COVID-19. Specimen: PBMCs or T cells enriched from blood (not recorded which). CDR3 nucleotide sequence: TGTGCCAGCAGCTTGGCAGGGGGCAATCAGCCCCAGCATTTT. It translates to CASSLAGGNQPQHF.